Listed below are T cell receptor beta chains from one sample, sequenced in a study of T cells after yellow fever vaccination. TCRdb used MiXCR to reprocess the 5' RACE reads, holding one entry per CDR3 protein. This sample has some 320,000 distinct CDR3 sequences, with approximately 10% found just once. Source: CD4+ T cells sorted from PBMCs, taken 5 days after the yellow fever booster vaccination. Source of these receptors: a man younger than 35 who received the YFV17D yellow fever vaccine. Both conserved end residues are part of each CDR3. The D gene is left open where the match is weak. Not all rows give a size; the values are once, few, many and, for expanded clones, a class.

v_call: TRBV12-3/TRBV12-4
j_call: TRBJ2-5
clone_size: few
d_call: NA
cdr3_nt: TGTGCCAGCAGTTTATCGTTAGGGTTGCAGACCCAGTACTTC
cdr3_aa: CASSLSLGLQTQYF

v_call: TRBV7-9
j_call: TRBJ2-1
clone_size: few
d_call: NA
cdr3_nt: TGTGCCAGCAGCTTACAGCACTCCTACAATGAGCAGTTCTTC
cdr3_aa: CASSLQHSYNEQFF

v_call: TRBV15
j_call: TRBJ2-1
clone_size: NA
d_call: TRBD2
cdr3_nt: TGTGCCACCAGCAGAAATCTAGCGGGGGCCTCCTACAATGAGCAGTTCTTC
cdr3_aa: CATSRNLAGASYNEQFF

v_call: TRBV9
j_call: TRBJ2-3
clone_size: many
d_call: NA
cdr3_nt: TGTGCCAGCAGCGCCTACAGGGCATCAGATACGCAGTATTTT
cdr3_aa: CASSAYRASDTQYF

v_call: TRBV12-3/TRBV12-4
j_call: TRBJ1-2
clone_size: NA
d_call: TRBD1
cdr3_nt: TGTGCCAGCAGACACAGGGGAGCTAACTATGGCAACACCTTC
cdr3_aa: CASRHRGANYGNTF

v_call: TRBV6-6
j_call: TRBJ1-3
clone_size: NA
d_call: TRBD1
cdr3_nt: TGTGCCAGCAGACAGCAGGGGGCTTCTGGAAACACCATATATTTT
cdr3_aa: CASRQQGASGNTIYF

v_call: TRBV11-2
j_call: TRBJ2-3
clone_size: NA
d_call: NA
cdr3_nt: TGTGCCAGCAGCTTTAACTCAGGGAGCACAGATACGCAGTATTTT
cdr3_aa: CASSFNSGSTDTQYF

v_call: TRBV27
j_call: TRBJ1-2
clone_size: few
d_call: TRBD1
cdr3_nt: TGTGCCAGCAGTTTCACATCCGGGACAGGGGTTGGCTACACCTTC
cdr3_aa: CASSFTSGTGVGYTF

v_call: TRBV18
j_call: TRBJ1-5
clone_size: few
d_call: NA
cdr3_nt: TGTGCCAGCTCACCCTCAGGGTTGAACCAGCCCCAGCATTTT
cdr3_aa: CASSPSGLNQPQHF

v_call: TRBV4-3
j_call: TRBJ1-4
clone_size: NA
d_call: NA
cdr3_nt: TGCGCCAGCAGCCAGGAGGGGACCTGGACCGCAACTAATGAAAAACTGTTTTTT
cdr3_aa: CASSQEGTWTATNEKLFF

v_call: TRBV3-1
j_call: TRBJ2-3
clone_size: few
d_call: NA
cdr3_nt: TGTGCCAGCAGCCAACCCTGGGACAAGAAGAGCACAGATACGCAGTATTTT
cdr3_aa: CASSQPWDKKSTDTQYF

v_call: TRBV20-1
j_call: TRBJ2-3
clone_size: few
d_call: NA
cdr3_nt: TGCAGTGCTAGAGATAGCGGTACAGATACGCAGTATTTT
cdr3_aa: CSARDSGTDTQYF

v_call: TRBV7-9
j_call: TRBJ2-5
clone_size: many
d_call: TRBD2
cdr3_nt: TGTGCCAGCAGCTTAACGGGGGGACCCCAAGAGACCCAGTACTTC
cdr3_aa: CASSLTGGPQETQYF

v_call: TRBV5-6
j_call: TRBJ2-3
clone_size: NA
d_call: NA
cdr3_nt: TGTGCCAGCAGCACTGGGGAGCAAGATACGCAGTATTTT
cdr3_aa: CASSTGEQDTQYF

v_call: TRBV5-1
j_call: TRBJ1-1
clone_size: many
d_call: NA
cdr3_nt: TGCGCCAGCAGCTTTGGGGCGGGGGTCACTGAAGCTTTCTTT
cdr3_aa: CASSFGAGVTEAFF

v_call: TRBV2
j_call: TRBJ2-2
clone_size: many
d_call: NA
cdr3_nt: TGTGCCAGCAGTGACCATGGCACCGGGGAGCTGTTTTTT
cdr3_aa: CASSDHGTGELFF

v_call: TRBV6-6
j_call: TRBJ2-1
clone_size: many
d_call: TRBD1
cdr3_nt: TGTGCCAGCAGTCCCTCGAGGACAGGTAGCTCCTACAATGAGCAGTTCTTC
cdr3_aa: CASSPSRTGSSYNEQFF

v_call: TRBV11-2
j_call: TRBJ1-1
clone_size: NA
d_call: NA
cdr3_nt: TGTGCCAGCAGCTTTGACAGCTGGAACACTGAAGCTTTCTTT
cdr3_aa: CASSFDSWNTEAFF

v_call: TRBV7-9
j_call: TRBJ2-5
clone_size: many
d_call: TRBD2
cdr3_nt: TGTGCCAGCAGCTCGGGACTAGCGGGGGCACGGCAAGAGACCCAGTACTTC
cdr3_aa: CASSSGLAGARQETQYF

v_call: TRBV5-1
j_call: TRBJ2-4
clone_size: many
d_call: NA
cdr3_nt: TGCGCCAGCAGTTATGAGTTAGCCAAAAACATTCAGTACTTC
cdr3_aa: CASSYELAKNIQYF

v_call: TRBV6-2/TRBV6-3
j_call: TRBJ2-5
clone_size: many
d_call: NA
cdr3_nt: TGTGCCAGCAGCGGGGTAGCAAGGGGAGAGACCCAGTACTTC
cdr3_aa: CASSGVARGETQYF

v_call: TRBV7-2
j_call: TRBJ2-7
clone_size: many
d_call: NA
cdr3_nt: TGTGCCAGCACCCAGACGGGAGCGAGAGAGCAGTACTTC
cdr3_aa: CASTQTGAREQYF

v_call: TRBV4-1
j_call: TRBJ2-5
clone_size: NA
d_call: NA
cdr3_nt: TGCGCCAGCAGCCCCCCCGGGGTGGGGGGAGAGACCCAGTACTTC
cdr3_aa: CASSPPGVGGETQYF

v_call: TRBV5-1
j_call: TRBJ2-5
clone_size: NA
d_call: TRBD1
cdr3_nt: TGCGCCAGCAGCCGGGGGACAGGGGGACAAGAGACCCAGTACTTC
cdr3_aa: CASSRGTGGQETQYF

v_call: TRBV29-1
j_call: TRBJ2-2
clone_size: many
d_call: NA
cdr3_nt: TGCAGCGTTGGGTACGCCAGCGGGTACACCGGGGAGCTGTTTTTT
cdr3_aa: CSVGYASGYTGELFF

v_call: TRBV5-6
j_call: TRBJ2-5
clone_size: NA
d_call: TRBD1
cdr3_nt: TGTGCCAGCAGCCCCGGATGGACAGGGTCCGAGACCCAGTACTTC
cdr3_aa: CASSPGWTGSETQYF

v_call: TRBV9
j_call: TRBJ2-3
clone_size: NA
d_call: NA
cdr3_nt: TGTGCCAGCAGCCGTGACGGCAGTACCACAGATACGCAGTATTTT
cdr3_aa: CASSRDGSTTDTQYF

v_call: TRBV30
j_call: TRBJ2-1
clone_size: NA
d_call: NA
cdr3_nt: TGTGCCTGGACTGTCGTCTCCAGGCAGACTCAGTTCTTC
cdr3_aa: CAWTVVSRQTQFF

v_call: TRBV5-1
j_call: TRBJ1-6
clone_size: NA
d_call: TRBD1
cdr3_nt: TGCGCCAGCAGCATCGACAGGGATGATTCACCCCTCCACTTT
cdr3_aa: CASSIDRDDSPLHF

v_call: TRBV4-3
j_call: TRBJ2-1
clone_size: few
d_call: NA
cdr3_nt: TGCGCCACCATGGGTTCGGGGGCCTCGGTCGATGAGCAGTTCTTC
cdr3_aa: CATMGSGASVDEQFF

v_call: TRBV7-9
j_call: TRBJ2-1
clone_size: once
d_call: NA
cdr3_nt: TGTGCCAGCAGCCGTACCGGGACCTACAATGAGCAGTTCTTC
cdr3_aa: CASSRTGTYNEQFF

v_call: TRBV12-3/TRBV12-4
j_call: TRBJ2-7
clone_size: few
d_call: NA
cdr3_nt: TGTGCCAGCAGGACAGATGCCTACGAGCAGTACTTC
cdr3_aa: CASRTDAYEQYF

v_call: TRBV20-1
j_call: TRBJ1-2
clone_size: few
d_call: NA
cdr3_nt: TGCAGTGCTCCAGCGAGGTGGTATGGCTACACCTTC
cdr3_aa: CSAPARWYGYTF

v_call: TRBV20-1
j_call: TRBJ1-1
clone_size: many
d_call: TRBD1
cdr3_nt: TGCAGTGCTAGAGATGTCAGGGGGGTTTCTGAAGCTTTCTTT
cdr3_aa: CSARDVRGVSEAFF

v_call: TRBV18
j_call: TRBJ2-5
clone_size: NA
d_call: NA
cdr3_nt: TGTGCCAGCTCACCACCGGGGTTGGAGACCCAGTACTTC
cdr3_aa: CASSPPGLETQYF